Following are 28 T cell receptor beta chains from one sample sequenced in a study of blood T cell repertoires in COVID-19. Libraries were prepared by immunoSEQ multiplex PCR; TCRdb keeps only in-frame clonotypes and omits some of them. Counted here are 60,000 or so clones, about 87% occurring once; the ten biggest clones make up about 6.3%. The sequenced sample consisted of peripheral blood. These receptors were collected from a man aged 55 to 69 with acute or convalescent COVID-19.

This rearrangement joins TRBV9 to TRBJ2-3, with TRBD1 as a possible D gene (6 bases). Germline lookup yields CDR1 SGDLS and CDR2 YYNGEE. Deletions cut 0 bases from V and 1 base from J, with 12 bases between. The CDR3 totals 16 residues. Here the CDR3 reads CASSVGRGLGTDTQYF. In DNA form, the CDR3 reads TGTGCCAGCAGCGTAGGCAGGGGTTTGGGCACAGATACGCAGTATTTT.

CDR3 residues: CASTRGITDTQYF. CDR3 bases: TGTGCCAGCACGCGAGGGATCACAGATACGCAGTATTTT. The chain combines TRBV6-5 with TRBJ2-3, with D perhaps TRBD2 (5 bases). The V gene's germline CDR1 is MNHEY and CDR2 SVGAGI. V lost 7 bases and J 2 bases, leaving 10 bases between the germline ends. This CDR3 comprises 13 residues.

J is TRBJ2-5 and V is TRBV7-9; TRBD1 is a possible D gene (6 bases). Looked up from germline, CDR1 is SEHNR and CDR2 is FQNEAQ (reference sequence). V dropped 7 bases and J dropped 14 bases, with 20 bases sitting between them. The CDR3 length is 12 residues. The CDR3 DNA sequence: TGTGCCAGCACACCCGAAAATCGAGGGGGTTACTTC. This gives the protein CASTPENRGGYF.

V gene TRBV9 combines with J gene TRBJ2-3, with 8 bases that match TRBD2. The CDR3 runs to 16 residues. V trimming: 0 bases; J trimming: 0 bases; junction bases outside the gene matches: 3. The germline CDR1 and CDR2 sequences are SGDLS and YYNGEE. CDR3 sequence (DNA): TGTGCCAGCAGCGTAGAACTAGCGGTAAGCACAGATACGCAGTATTTT. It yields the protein CASSVELAVSTDTQYF.

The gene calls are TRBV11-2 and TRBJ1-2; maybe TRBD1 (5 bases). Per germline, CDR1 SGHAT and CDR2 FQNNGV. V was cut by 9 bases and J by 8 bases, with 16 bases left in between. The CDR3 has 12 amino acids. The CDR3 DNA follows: TGTGCCAGTAGGGGCAGTTCGGACGGCTACACCTTC. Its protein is CASRGSSDGYTF.

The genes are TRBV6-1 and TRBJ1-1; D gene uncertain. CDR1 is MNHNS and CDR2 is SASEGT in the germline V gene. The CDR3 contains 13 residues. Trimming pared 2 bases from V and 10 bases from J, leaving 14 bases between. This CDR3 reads CASSETLGVLAFF. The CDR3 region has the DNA TGTGCCAGCAGTGAAACCCTGGGAGTACTAGCTTTCTTT.

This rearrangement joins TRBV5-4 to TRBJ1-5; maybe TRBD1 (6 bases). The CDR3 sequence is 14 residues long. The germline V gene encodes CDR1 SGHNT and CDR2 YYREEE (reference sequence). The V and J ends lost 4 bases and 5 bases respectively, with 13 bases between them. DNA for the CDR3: TGTGCCAGCAGCCGCAGGGGTGAGGATCAGCCCCAGCATTTT. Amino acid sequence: CASSRRGEDQPQHF.

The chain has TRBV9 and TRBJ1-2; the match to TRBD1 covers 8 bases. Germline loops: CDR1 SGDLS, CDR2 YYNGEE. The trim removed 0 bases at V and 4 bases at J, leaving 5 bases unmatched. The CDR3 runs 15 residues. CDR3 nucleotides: TGTGCCAGCAGCGTAGGGTGGACAGGGTCCTATGGCTACACCTTC. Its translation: CASSVGWTGSYGYTF.

The CDR3 DNA reads as TGTGCCAGCTCACTTACCGGGACAGGGGGCGGTAACTATGGCTACACCTTC. This encodes CASSLTGTGGGNYGYTF. The chain has TRBV18 and TRBJ1-2; 12 bases match TRBD1. V trimming: 4 bases; J trimming: 1 base; junction bases outside the gene matches: 7. The V gene's germline CDR1 is KGHSH and CDR2 LQKENI. This CDR3 is 17 amino acids long.

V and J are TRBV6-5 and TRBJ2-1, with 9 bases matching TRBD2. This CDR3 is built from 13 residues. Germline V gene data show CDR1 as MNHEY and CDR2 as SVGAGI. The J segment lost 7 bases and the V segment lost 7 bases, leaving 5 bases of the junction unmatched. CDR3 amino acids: CASTRGGVNEQFF. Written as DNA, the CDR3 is TGTGCCAGCACACGCGGGGGGGTTAATGAGCAGTTCTTC.

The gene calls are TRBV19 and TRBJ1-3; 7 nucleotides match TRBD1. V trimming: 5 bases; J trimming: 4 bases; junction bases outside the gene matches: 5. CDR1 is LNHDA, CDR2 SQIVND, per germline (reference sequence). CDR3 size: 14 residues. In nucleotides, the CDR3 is TGTGCCAGTAGTCGACAGGGCGGAGGAAACACCATATATTTT. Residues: CASSRQGGGNTIYF.

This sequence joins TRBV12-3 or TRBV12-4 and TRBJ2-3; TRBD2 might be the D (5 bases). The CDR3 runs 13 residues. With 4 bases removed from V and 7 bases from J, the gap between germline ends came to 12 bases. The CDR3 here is CASSYDGMNTQYF. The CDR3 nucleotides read TGTGCCAGCAGTTACGACGGGATGAATACGCAGTATTTT.

The CDR3 sequence: CSTHRGGPNTEAFF. The CDR3 DNA is TGCAGCACCCACAGGGGGGGTCCGAACACTGAAGCTTTCTTT. The rearrangement joins TRBV29-1 to TRBJ1-1; 8 bases are a match to TRBD1. Germline assignment: CDR1 SQVTM and CDR2 ANQGSEA. V trimming: 8 bases; J trimming: 1 base; junction bases outside the gene matches: 9. CDR3 length: 14 residues.

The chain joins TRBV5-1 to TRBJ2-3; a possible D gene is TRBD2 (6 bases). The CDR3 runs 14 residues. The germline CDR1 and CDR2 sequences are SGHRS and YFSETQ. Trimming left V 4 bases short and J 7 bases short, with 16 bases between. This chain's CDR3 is CASSVLARDHTQYF. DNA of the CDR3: TGCGCCAGCAGCGTCCTAGCGCGGGATCATACGCAGTATTTT.

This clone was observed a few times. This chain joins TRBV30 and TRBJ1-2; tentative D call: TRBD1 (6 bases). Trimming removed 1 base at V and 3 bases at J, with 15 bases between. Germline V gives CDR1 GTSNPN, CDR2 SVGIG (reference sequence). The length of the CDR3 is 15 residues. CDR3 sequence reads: CAWSAHRVRDYGYTF. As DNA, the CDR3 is TGTGCCTGGAGTGCCCACAGGGTAAGGGACTATGGCTACACCTTC.

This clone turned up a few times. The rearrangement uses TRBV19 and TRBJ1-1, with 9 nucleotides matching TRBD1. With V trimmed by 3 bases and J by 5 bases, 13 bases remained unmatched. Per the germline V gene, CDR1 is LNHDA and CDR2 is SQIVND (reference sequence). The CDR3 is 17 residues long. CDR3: CASSMVGPGQGYTEAFF. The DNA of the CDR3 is TGTGCCAGTAGTATGGTAGGACCGGGACAGGGATATACTGAAGCTTTCTTT. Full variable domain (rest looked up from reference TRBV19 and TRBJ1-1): DGGITQSPKYLFRKEGQNVTLSCEQNLNHDAMYWYRQDPGQGLRLIYYSQIVNDFQKGDIAEGYSVSREKKESFPLTVTSAQKNPTAFYLCASSMVGPGQGYTEAFFGQGTRLTVV.

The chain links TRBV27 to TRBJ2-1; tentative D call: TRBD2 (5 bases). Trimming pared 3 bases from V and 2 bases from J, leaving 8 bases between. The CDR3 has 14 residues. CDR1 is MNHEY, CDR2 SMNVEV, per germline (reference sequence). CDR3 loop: CASSFSGTYNEQFF. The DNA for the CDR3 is TGTGCCAGCAGTTTCTCCGGGACCTACAATGAGCAGTTCTTC.

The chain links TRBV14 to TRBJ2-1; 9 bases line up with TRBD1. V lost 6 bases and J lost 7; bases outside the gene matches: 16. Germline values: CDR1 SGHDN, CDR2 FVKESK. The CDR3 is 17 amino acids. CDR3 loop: CASSPSMNRGHGNEQFF. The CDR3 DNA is TGTGCCAGCAGTCCAAGTATGAACAGGGGGCATGGTAATGAGCAGTTCTTC.

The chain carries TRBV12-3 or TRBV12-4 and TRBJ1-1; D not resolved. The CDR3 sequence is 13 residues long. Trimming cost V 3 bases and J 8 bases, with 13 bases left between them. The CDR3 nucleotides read TGTGCCAGCAGTTTCTTGGGCGTCTCCGAAGCTTTCTTT. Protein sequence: CASSFLGVSEAFF.

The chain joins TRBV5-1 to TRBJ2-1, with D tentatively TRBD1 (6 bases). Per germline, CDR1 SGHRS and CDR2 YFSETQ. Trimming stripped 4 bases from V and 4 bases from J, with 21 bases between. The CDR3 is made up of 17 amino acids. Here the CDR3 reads CASSPLGARTQYNEQFF. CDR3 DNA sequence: TGCGCCAGCAGCCCTCTGGGGGCCCGGACTCAATACAATGAGCAGTTCTTC.

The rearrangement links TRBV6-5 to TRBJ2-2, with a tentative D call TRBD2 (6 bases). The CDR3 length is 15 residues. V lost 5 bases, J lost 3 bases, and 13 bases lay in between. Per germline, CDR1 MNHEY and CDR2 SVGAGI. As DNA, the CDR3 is TGTGCCAGCAGTCCCAGTAGCGGATACACCGGGGAGCTGTTTTTT. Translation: CASSPSSGYTGELFF.

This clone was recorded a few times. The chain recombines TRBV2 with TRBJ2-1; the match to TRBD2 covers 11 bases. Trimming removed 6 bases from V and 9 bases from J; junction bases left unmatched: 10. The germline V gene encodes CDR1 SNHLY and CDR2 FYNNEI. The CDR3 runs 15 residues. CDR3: CASRVGLAETSEQFF. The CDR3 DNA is TGTGCCAGCAGGGTGGGACTAGCGGAAACTTCTGAGCAGTTCTTC.

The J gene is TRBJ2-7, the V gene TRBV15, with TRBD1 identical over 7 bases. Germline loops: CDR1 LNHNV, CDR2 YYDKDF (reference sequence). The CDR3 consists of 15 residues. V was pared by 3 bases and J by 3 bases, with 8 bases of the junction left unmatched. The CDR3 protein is CATSRAGTAYYEQYF. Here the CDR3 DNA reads TGTGCCACCAGCAGGGCCGGGACAGCGTACTACGAGCAGTACTTC.

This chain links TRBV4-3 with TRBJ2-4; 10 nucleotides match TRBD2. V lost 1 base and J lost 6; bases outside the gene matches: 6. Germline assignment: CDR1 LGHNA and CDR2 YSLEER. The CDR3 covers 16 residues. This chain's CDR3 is CASSQGLAGLINIQYF. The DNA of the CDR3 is TGCGCCAGCAGCCAAGGACTAGCGGGCCTGATAAACATTCAGTACTTC.

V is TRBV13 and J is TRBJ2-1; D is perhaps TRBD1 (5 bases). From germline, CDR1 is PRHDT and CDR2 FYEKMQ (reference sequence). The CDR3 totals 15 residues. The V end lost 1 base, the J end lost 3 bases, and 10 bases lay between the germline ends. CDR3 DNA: TGTGCCAGCAGCTTAGAGGGGCCCATCTACAATGAGCAGTTCTTC. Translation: CASSLEGPIYNEQFF. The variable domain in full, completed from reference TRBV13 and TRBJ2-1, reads AAGVIQSPRHLIKEKRETATLKCYPIPRHDTVYWYQQGPGQDPQFLISFYEKMQSDKGSIPDRFSAQQFSDYHSELNMSSLELGDSALYFCASSLEGPIYNEQFFGPGTRLTVL.

CDR3 amino acids: CASSPGTGGGYTF. The DNA for the CDR3 is TGTGCCAGCAGTCCCGGGACAGGAGGGGGCTACACCTTC. The chain is built from TRBV12-3 or TRBV12-4 and TRBJ1-2; 8 bases align to TRBD1. The CDR3 is 13 amino acids. With V trimmed by 5 bases and J by 8 bases, 7 bases remained unmatched.

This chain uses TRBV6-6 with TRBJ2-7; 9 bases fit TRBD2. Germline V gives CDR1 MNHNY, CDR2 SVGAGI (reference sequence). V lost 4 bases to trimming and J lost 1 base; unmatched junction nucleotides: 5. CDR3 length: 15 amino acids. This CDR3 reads CASSSQRGVSYEQYF. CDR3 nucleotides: TGTGCCAGCAGTTCTCAGCGGGGGGTATCCTACGAGCAGTACTTC.

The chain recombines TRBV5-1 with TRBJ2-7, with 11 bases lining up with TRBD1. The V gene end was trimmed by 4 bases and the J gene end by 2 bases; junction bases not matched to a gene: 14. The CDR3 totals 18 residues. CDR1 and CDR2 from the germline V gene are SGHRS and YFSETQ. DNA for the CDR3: TGCGCCAGCAGCAACGGACAGGGGGCGATTGCCCTTACCTACGAGCAGTACTTC. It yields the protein CASSNGQGAIALTYEQYF.